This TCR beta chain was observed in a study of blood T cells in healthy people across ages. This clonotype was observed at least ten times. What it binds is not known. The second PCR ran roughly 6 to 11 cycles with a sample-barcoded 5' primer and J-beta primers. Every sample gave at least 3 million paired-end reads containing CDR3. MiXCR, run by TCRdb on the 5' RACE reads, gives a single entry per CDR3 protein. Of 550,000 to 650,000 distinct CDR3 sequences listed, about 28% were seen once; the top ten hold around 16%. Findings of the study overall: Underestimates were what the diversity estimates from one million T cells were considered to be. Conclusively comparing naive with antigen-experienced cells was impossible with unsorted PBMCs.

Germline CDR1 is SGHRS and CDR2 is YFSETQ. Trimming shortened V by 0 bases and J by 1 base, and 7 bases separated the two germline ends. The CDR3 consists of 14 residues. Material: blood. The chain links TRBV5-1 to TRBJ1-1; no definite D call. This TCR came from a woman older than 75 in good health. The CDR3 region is CASSLEGANTEAFF. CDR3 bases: TGCGCCAGCAGCTTGGAGGGTGCGAACACTGAAGCTTTCTTT.